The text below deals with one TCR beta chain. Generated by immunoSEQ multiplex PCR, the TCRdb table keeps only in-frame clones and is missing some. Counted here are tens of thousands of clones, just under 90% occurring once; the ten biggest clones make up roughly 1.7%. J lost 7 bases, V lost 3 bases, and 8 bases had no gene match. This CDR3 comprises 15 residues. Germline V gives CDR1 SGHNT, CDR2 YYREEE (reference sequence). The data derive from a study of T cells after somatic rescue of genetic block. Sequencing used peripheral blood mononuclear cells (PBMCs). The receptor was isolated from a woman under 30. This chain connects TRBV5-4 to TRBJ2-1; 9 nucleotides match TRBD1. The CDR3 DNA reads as TGTGCCAGCAGCTGGTCCGGGACAGGGCGGAATGAGCAGTTCTTC. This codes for CASSWSGTGRNEQFF.